A single sample gave rise to the 24 T cell receptor beta chains below, sequenced in a study of cytomegalovirus exposure and HLA in healthy donors. This PCR relied on a set of 60 Vbeta primers and 13 Jbeta primers. Clones were sequenced by immunoSEQ multiplex PCR, and TCRdb holds only the in-frame ones, with some missing. The sample yields roughly 190,000 clones, roughly 80% seen once. Input material: PBMCs. The source of these receptors is a man over 45 in good health and CMV-seronegative.

The chain uses TRBV6-5 and TRBJ2-5; D perhaps matches TRBD1 (6 bases). Germline assignment: CDR1 MNHEY and CDR2 SVGAGI. The V gene lost 5 bases and the J gene lost 6 bases, with 13 bases spanning the gap. This CDR3 has 13 residues. The CDR3 reads CASSTGLGQTQYF. CDR3 nucleotides: TGTGCCAGCAGTACAGGGTTGGGGCAGACCCAGTACTTC.

The chain uses TRBV6-6 and TRBJ1-5; 7 nucleotides line up with TRBD1. The CDR3 runs to 15 residues. Germline V lookup: CDR1 MNHNY, CDR2 SVGAGI (reference sequence). With 5 bases clipped from V and 2 bases from J, the junction kept 6 bases outside the gene matches. The chain's CDR3 is CASSPGQFGNQPQHF. The CDR3 nucleotides read TGTGCCAGCAGTCCGGGACAGTTCGGCAATCAGCCCCAGCATTTT.

Worth noting for this clone: Germline and junction disagree at one end, which may indicate a read error. The V gene is TRBV7-9, the J gene TRBJ2-3, with a possible D match to TRBD2 (6 bases). The V gene's germline CDR1 is SEHNR and CDR2 FQNEAQ (reference sequence). The CDR3 spans 15 residues. The CDR3 is CSSSNGGLVRDTQYF. The CDR3 bases are TGTTCCAGCAGCAATGGGGGGTTGGTTAGAGATACGCAGTATTTT.

This sequence joins TRBV11-2 and TRBJ2-5; D uncertain. Between the trimmed V and J ends, which lost 4 bases and 5 bases, there was a span of 17 bases. Germline assignment: CDR1 SGHAT and CDR2 FQNNGV. The CDR3 totals 15 residues. For the CDR3, the DNA is TGTGCCAGCAGCTCCCTTCGCTCTTCTCAGGAGACCCAGTACTTC. It translates to CASSSLRSSQETQYF.

The V call is TRBV6-1, the J call TRBJ2-5; 15 nucleotides match TRBD2. Per germline, CDR1 MNHNS and CDR2 SASEGT. Germline trimming cut 7 bases from V and 3 bases from J; bases unmatched to any gene: 3. This CDR3 region has 15 residues. The CDR3: CASTWTSGGEETQYF. The DNA of the CDR3 is TGTGCCAGCACCTGGACTAGCGGGGGGGAAGAGACCCAGTACTTC.

This clone was seen a few times. The gene calls are TRBV5-1 and TRBJ2-5; D not resolved. This CDR3 contains 13 residues. The V gene lost 0 bases and the J gene lost 5 bases, with 8 bases spanning the gap. In germline, CDR1 is SGHRS, CDR2 YFSETQ. The CDR3 nucleotides are TGCGCCAGCAGCTTGGGGGCCTTGGAGACCCAGTACTTC. Translated: CASSLGALETQYF.

This chain uses TRBV10-3 with TRBJ1-5; possibly TRBD1 for D (5 bases). Germline CDR1 and CDR2: ENHRY and SYGVKD. The V end lost 3 bases, the J end lost 2 bases, and 8 bases lay between the germline ends. CDR3 length equals 14 residues. The CDR3 reads CAISEEGGNQPQHF. The CDR3 DNA reads as TGTGCCATCAGTGAAGAAGGGGGCAATCAGCCCCAGCATTTT.

This chain links TRBV11-2 with TRBJ2-7; possible D gene TRBD2, 6 bases. Looked up from germline, CDR1 is SGHAT and CDR2 is FQNNGV. This CDR3 has 14 residues. Trimming removed 0 bases at V and 4 bases at J, with 10 bases between. CDR3 loop: CASSLDLAGYEQYF. The CDR3 DNA reads TGTGCCAGCAGCTTAGATCTCGCGGGGTACGAGCAGTACTTC.

The chain has TRBV4-2 and TRBJ2-6; D not certain. Germline loops: CDR1 LGHNA, CDR2 YNFKEQ. The CDR3 loop spans 18 amino acids. Trimming removed 0 bases from V and 0 bases from J, with 12 bases in between. CDR3 in amino acids: CASSQEEHPRSGANVLTF. The CDR3 DNA sequence: TGTGCCAGCAGCCAAGAAGAACATCCCCGCTCTGGGGCCAACGTCCTGACTTTC.

The chain carries TRBV2 and TRBJ2-1; no reliable D call. The CDR3 extends over 13 amino acids. Germline CDR1 and CDR2: SNHLY and FYNNEI. V lost 4 bases, J lost 5 bases, and 9 bases lay in between. CDR3 region: CASSGGSHNEQFF. CDR3 nucleotides: TGTGCCAGCAGTGGTGGCAGTCACAATGAGCAGTTCTTC.

The V gene is TRBV7-3, the J gene TRBJ2-5; TRBD2 agrees at 7 bases. CDR3 length: 13 residues. With V trimmed by 6 bases and J by 5 bases, 6 bases remained unmatched. The germline gives CDR1 SGHTA, CDR2 FQGTGA. The CDR3 nucleotides read TGTGCCAGCAGTAGAGCGGGGCGGGAGACCCAGTACTTC. Translated, it gives CASSRAGRETQYF.

This chain links TRBV10-3 with TRBJ1-1; 8 nucleotides line up with TRBD1. The ends lost 6 bases at V and 3 bases at J; junction bases unmatched: 6. The CDR3 spans 14 residues. In germline, CDR1 is ENHRY, CDR2 SYGVKD. CDR3 amino acids: CAIRVTGVDTEAFF. CDR3 nucleotides: TGTGCCATCAGGGTGACAGGGGTGGACACTGAAGCTTTCTTT.

This clone is a singleton in its sample. The genes are TRBV7-2 and TRBJ2-7; 10 bases agree with TRBD2. The CDR3 runs 17 residues. V was pared by 4 bases and J by 1 base, with 10 bases of the junction left unmatched. From germline, CDR1 is SGHTA and CDR2 FQGNSA. CDR3 region: CASSSTVAGGISYEQYF. CDR3 sequence (DNA): TGTGCCAGCAGCTCTACTGTAGCGGGGGGAATTTCCTACGAGCAGTACTTC.

Notes on this clone: One end of the junction fails to match germline, which may point to a read error. At the DNA level, this CDR3 is encoded by other sequences in the same sample as well. The rearrangement uses TRBV7-9 and TRBJ1-2; D gene unclear. CDR3 length: 12 amino acids. In germline, CDR1 is SEHNR, CDR2 FQNEAQ (reference sequence). The CDR3 DNA reads TGTTCCAGCAGTTGGGAGGGCTATGGCTACACCTTC. Translated, it gives CSSSWEGYGYTF.

V and J are TRBV7-9 and TRBJ2-1, with a tentative D call TRBD2 (7 bases). CDR1 is SEHNR and CDR2 is FQNEAQ in the germline V gene (reference sequence). The CDR3 contains 15 residues. Trimming removed 7 bases from V and 8 bases from J, with 21 bases in between. This CDR3 is CASTVWGGGVDEQFF. The CDR3 DNA reads as TGTGCCAGCACCGTTTGGGGGGGCGGGGTGGATGAGCAGTTCTTC.

The V gene is TRBV18, the J gene TRBJ2-4; D not certain. Between the trimmed V and J ends, which lost 0 bases and 0 bases, there was a span of 12 bases. The CDR3 covers 17 residues. The germline gives CDR1 KGHSH, CDR2 LQKENI. CDR3 nucleotides: TGTGCCAGCTCACCACCGACTGTAGATCTAGCCAAAAACATTCAGTACTTC. Translated, it gives CASSPPTVDLAKNIQYF.

J is TRBJ2-5 and V is TRBV6-4, with a possible D match to TRBD2 (6 bases). V shed 11 bases and J shed 4 bases, with 14 bases lying between them. Per the germline V gene, CDR1 is MRHNA and CDR2 is SNTAGT. The CDR3 totals 12 residues. CDR3 amino acids: CAGPGEGETQYF. The CDR3 nucleotides are TGTGCCGGCCCGGGAGAAGGAGAGACCCAGTACTTC.

The rearrangement joins TRBV25-1 to TRBJ2-3; unclear D gene. Germline lookup yields CDR1 MGHDK and CDR2 SYGVNS. This CDR3 comprises 14 residues. V dropped 4 bases and J dropped 3 bases, with 11 bases sitting between them. CDR3 in DNA: TGTGCCAGCAGTGGTGCGTTCTGGACAGATACGCAGTATTTT. It yields the protein CASSGAFWTDTQYF.

The chain has TRBV6-1 and TRBJ2-5; 7 positions match TRBD1. The J call may be faulty, since TRBJ2-7 better matches the DNA end. CDR3 length equals 13 residues. Germline V gene sequence: CDR1 MNHNS, CDR2 SASEGT. The CDR3 nucleotides read TGTGCCAGCAGAGGAACAGGGGTGGACGAGCAGTACTTC. Its translation: CASRGTGVDEQYF.

The V call is TRBV6-5, the J call TRBJ1-1, with a possible D match to TRBD1 (6 bases). The V gene's germline CDR1 is MNHEY and CDR2 SVGAGI. The CDR3 consists of 11 residues. Deletions cut 7 bases from V and 10 bases from J, with 13 bases between. The CDR3 DNA is TGTGCCAGCATGGGGGCGACGAGAGCTTTCTTT. Its protein product is CASMGATRAFF.

This chain links TRBV7-2 with TRBJ2-6, with 9 bases fitting TRBD1. Germline V gene data show CDR1 as SGHTA and CDR2 as FQGNSA. Trimming removed 2 bases from V and 0 bases from J; junction bases left unmatched: 5. The CDR3 is 18 amino acids. This CDR3 is CASSLSATGGSGANVLTF. The CDR3 DNA reads as TGTGCCAGCAGCTTAAGCGCGACAGGGGGCTCTGGGGCCAACGTCCTGACTTTC.

The gene calls are TRBV19 and TRBJ2-1; TRBD2 is a possible D gene (6 bases). With 2 bases removed from V and 10 bases from J, the gap between germline ends came to 12 bases. The CDR3 extends over 13 amino acids. Germline V gives CDR1 LNHDA, CDR2 SQIVND (reference sequence). This chain's CDR3 is CASSIFGGREQFF. The CDR3 bases are TGTGCCAGTAGTATATTCGGGGGTCGCGAGCAGTTCTTC. Using reference TRBV19 and TRBJ2-1 for the parts outside the CDR3, the full variable domain is DGGITQSPKYLFRKEGQNVTLSCEQNLNHDAMYWYRQDPGQGLRLIYYSQIVNDFQKGDIAEGYSVSREKKESFPLTVTSAQKNPTAFYLCASSIFGGREQFFGPGTRLTVL.

This clone was observed a few times. The chain carries TRBV9 and TRBJ1-3, with D possibly TRBD1 on 5 matching bases. V lost 0 bases, J lost 7 bases, and 11 bases lay in between. The CDR3 length is 14 residues. Germline CDR1 is SGDLS and CDR2 is YYNGEE. CDR3 in DNA: TGTGCCAGCAGCGTAGCCCACCGGGGGAACACCATATATTTT. Protein product: CASSVAHRGNTIYF.

V usage is TRBV19 and J usage is TRBJ1-6; tentatively, D is TRBD1 (6 bases). Germline CDR1 reads LNHDA; CDR2 reads SQIVND (reference sequence). The CDR3 totals 14 residues. Trimming removed 5 bases from V and 7 bases from J, with 12 bases in between. DNA for the CDR3: TGTGCCAGTAGTGTACAGGGTCGGAATTCACCCCTCCACTTT. Its translation: CASSVQGRNSPLHF.